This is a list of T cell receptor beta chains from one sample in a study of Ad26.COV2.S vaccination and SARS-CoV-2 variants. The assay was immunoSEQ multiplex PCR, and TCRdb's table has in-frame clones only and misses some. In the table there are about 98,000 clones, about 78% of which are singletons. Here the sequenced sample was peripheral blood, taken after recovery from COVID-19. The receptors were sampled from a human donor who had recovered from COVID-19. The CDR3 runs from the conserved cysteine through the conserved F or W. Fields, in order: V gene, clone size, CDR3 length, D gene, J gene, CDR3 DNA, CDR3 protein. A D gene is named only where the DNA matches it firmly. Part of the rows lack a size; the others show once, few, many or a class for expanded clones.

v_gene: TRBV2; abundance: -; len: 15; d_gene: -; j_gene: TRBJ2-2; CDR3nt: TGTGCCAGCAGTGAATATATTAGGGGGGCCGGGGAGCTGTTTTTT; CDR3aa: CASSEYIRGAGELFF
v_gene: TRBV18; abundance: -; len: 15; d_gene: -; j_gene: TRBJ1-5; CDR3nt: TGTGCCAGCTCACCACCCTGGGCCGGGAGGCAGCCCCAGCATTTT; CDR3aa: CASSPPWAGRQPQHF
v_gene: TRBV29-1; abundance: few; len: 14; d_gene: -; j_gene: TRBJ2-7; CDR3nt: TGCAGCGTCGAACTGAGACAGGGACTTCGCGAGCAGTACTTC; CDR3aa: CSVELRQGLREQYF
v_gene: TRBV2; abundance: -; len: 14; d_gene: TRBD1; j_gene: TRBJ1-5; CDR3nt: TGTGCCAGCATGTCTGGGACAGGGTATCAGCCCCAGCATTTT; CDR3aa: CASMSGTGYQPQHF
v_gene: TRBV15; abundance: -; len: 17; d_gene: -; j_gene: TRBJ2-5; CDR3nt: TGTGCCACCAGCAGAGATATAGGATCCCAGTCCCAGGAGACCCAGTACTTC; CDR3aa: CATSRDIGSQSQETQYF
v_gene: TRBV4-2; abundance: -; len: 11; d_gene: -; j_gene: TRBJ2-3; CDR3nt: TGTGCCAGCAGCCAGGGAGGAGTCCGGTATTTT; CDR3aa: CASSQGGVRYF
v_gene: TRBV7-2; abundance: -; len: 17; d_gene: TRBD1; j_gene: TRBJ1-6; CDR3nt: TGTGCCAGCAGTCGAGGGGGGCAGGGGGTTGGTAATTCACCCCTCCACTTT; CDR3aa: CASSRGGQGVGNSPLHF
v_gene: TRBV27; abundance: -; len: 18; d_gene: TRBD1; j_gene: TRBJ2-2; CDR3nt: TGTGCCAGCAGTTTAGTACTTCCAGGGGGCGCGGGGACCGGGGAGCTGTTTTTT; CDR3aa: CASSLVLPGGAGTGELFF
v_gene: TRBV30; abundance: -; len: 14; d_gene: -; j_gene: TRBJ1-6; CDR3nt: TGTGCCTTCCAGGGGAGCTCCTATAATTCACCCCTCCACTTT; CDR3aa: CAFQGSSYNSPLHF
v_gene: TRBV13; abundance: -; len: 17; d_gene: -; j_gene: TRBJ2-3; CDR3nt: TGTGCCAGCAGCTCCTCCGGGGTAATCGGTCCCACAGATACGCAGTATTTT; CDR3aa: CASSSSGVIGPTDTQYF
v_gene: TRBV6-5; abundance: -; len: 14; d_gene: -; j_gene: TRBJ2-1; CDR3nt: TGTGCCAGCAGTTACGGCTCAATCTACAATGAGCAGTTCTTC; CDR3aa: CASSYGSIYNEQFF
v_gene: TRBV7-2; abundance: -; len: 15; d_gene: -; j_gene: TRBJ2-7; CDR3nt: TGTGCCAGCAGCTTAGGTGCGGGACAAACCTACGAGCAGTACTTC; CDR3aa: CASSLGAGQTYEQYF
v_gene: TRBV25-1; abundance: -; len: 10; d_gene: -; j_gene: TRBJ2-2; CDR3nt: TGTGCCAGATCCCTCCGGGAGCTGTTTTTT; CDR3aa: CARSLRELFF
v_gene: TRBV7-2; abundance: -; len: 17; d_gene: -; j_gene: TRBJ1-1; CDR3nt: TGTGCCAGCAGCTTGTCTGGAGTTCCTGTGGCGAACACTGAAGCTTTCTTT; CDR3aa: CASSLSGVPVANTEAFF
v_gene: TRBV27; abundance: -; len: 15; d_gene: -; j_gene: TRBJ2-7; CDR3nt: TGTGCCAGCAGTTTTAGGGACGCTCCCTACTACGAGCAGTACTTC; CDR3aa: CASSFRDAPYYEQYF
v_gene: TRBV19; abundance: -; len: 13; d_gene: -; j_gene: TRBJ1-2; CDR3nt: TGTGCCAGTAGCACCACGGGGCGAATAGGCTACACCTTC; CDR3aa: CASSTTGRIGYTF
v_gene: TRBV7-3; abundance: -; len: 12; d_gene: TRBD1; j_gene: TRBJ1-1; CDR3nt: TGCCCCCAGGGGGCCGGAGTTTATCTTGTTTTCTTT; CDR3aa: CPQGAGVYLVFF
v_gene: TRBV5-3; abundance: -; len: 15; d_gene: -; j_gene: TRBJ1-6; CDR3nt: TGTGCCAGAAGCACTAATGGGGTACAGAATTCACCCCTCCACTTT; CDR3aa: CARSTNGVQNSPLHF
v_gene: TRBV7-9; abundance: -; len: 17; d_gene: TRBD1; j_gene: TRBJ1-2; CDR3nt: TGTGCCAGCAGCTTAGGGGGACAGGGAGCAACTTACTATGGCTACACCTTC; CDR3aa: CASSLGGQGATYYGYTF
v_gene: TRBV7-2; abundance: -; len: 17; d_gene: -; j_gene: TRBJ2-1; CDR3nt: TGTGCCAGCAGCTTAGCTATTACCCCCCTCTCCTACAATGAGCAGTTCTTC; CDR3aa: CASSLAITPLSYNEQFF
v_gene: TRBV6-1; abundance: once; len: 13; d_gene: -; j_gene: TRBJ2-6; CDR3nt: TGTGCCAGCAGTGAATCTGGGGCCAACGTCCTGACTTTC; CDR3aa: CASSESGANVLTF
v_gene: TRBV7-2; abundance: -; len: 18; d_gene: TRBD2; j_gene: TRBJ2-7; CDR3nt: TGTGCCAGCAGCTTAGTGGCTAGCGGGGGGACAAACTCCTACGAGCAGTACTTC; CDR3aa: CASSLVASGGTNSYEQYF
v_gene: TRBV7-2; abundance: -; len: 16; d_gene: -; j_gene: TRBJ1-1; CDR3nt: TGTGCCAGCAGCTTAATGGGTGACAGGCGGAACACTGAAGCTTTCTTT; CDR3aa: CASSLMGDRRNTEAFF
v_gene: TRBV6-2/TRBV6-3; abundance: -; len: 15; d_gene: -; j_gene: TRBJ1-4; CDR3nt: TGTGCCAGCAGTTACAGGCGAGCAACTAATGAAAAACTGTTTTTT; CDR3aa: CASSYRRATNEKLFF
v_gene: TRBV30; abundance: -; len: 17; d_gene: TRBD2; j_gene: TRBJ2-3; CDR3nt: TGTGCCTGGAGTGAATTAGCGGGGGGGCCTAGCACAGATACGCAGTATTTT; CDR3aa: CAWSELAGGPSTDTQYF
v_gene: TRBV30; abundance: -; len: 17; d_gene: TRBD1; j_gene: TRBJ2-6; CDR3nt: TGTGCCTGGAGTCCCTATATGACAGGGCCTGGGGCCAACGTCCTGACTTTC; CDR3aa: CAWSPYMTGPGANVLTF
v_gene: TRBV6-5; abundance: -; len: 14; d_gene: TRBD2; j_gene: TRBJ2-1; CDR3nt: TGTGCCAGCAGACAGACTAGCGGGGGTGATGAGCAGTTCTTC; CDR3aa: CASRQTSGGDEQFF
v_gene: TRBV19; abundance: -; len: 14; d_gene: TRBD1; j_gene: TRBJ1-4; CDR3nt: TGTGCCAGTAGTCCCGGGACAGGAAACGAAAAACTGTTTTTT; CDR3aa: CASSPGTGNEKLFF
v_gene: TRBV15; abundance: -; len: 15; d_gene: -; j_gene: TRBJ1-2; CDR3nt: TGTGCCACCAGCGCCGGGCTTTTACAGGGACCTGGCTACACCTTC; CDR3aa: CATSAGLLQGPGYTF
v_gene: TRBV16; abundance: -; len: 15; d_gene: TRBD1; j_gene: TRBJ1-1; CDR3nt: TGTGCCAGCAGCCAATTCGGGACAGGGGGTACTGAAGCTTTCTTT; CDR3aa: CASSQFGTGGTEAFF
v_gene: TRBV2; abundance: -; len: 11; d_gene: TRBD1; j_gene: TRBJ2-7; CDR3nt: TGTGCCATGGGACAGGGGTTCGAGCAGTACTTC; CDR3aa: CAMGQGFEQYF
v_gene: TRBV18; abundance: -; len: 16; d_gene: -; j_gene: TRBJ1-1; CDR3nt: TGTGCCAGCTCGCAAACTCCTGCAAGGATGAACACTGAAGCTTTCTTT; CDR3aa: CASSQTPARMNTEAFF
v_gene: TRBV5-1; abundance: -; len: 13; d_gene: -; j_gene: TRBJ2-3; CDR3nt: TGCGCCAGCAGACCGGGCGGGGAAGATACGCAGTATTTT; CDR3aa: CASRPGGEDTQYF
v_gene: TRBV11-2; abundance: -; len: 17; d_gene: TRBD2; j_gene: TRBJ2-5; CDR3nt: TGTGCCAGCAGCTTTGACCGCCTAGCGGGGGGGCGGGAGACCCAGTACTTC; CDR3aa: CASSFDRLAGGRETQYF
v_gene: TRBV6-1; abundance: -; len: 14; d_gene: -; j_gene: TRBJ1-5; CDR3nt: TGTGCCAGCAGTGAATTGGGGGCATGGCAGCCCCAGCATTTT; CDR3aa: CASSELGAWQPQHF
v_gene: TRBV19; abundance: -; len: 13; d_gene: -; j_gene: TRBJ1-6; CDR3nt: TGTGCCAGTAAGCGAGACAGCAATTCACCCCTCCACTTT; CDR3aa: CASKRDSNSPLHF
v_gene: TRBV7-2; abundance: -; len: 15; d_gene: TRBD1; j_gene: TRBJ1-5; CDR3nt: TGTGCCAGCAGCACGGACAGGGCAGGGAATCAGCCCCAGCATTTT; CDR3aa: CASSTDRAGNQPQHF